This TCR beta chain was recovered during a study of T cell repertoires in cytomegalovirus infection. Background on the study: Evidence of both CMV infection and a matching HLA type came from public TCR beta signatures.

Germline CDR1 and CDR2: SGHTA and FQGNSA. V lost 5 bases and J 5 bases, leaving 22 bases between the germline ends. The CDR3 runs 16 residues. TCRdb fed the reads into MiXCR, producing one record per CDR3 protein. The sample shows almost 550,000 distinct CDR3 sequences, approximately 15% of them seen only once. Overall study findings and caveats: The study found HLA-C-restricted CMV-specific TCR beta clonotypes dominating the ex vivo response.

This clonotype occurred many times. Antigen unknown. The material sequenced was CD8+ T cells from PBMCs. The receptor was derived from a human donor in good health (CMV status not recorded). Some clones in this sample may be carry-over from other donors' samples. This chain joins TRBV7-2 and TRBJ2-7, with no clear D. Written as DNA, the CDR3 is TGTGCCAGCAGCCCAGAAGTCTCCGCCCTGGCCGACGAGCAGTACTTC. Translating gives CASSPEVSALADEQYF. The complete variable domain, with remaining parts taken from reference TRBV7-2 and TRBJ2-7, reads GAGVSQSPSNKVTEKGKDVELRCDPISGHTALYWYRQSLGQGLEFLIYFQGNSAPDKSGLPSDRFSAERTGGSVSTLTIQRTQQEDSAVYLCASSPEVSALADEQYFGPGTRLTVT.